The clone carrying this T cell receptor beta chain was observed a handful of times. Its antigen is not identified. These data are taken from a study of regulatory T cells in long-lasting Graves disease. Researchers made TCR beta libraries by using iRepertoire HTBI primers and running Arm-PCR on CDR3 regions. Using its own MiXCR run on the multiplex PCR reads, TCRdb lists one record per CDR3 protein. The sample includes under 450,000 distinct CDR3 sequences, about a sixth of them seen just once. Study observations and caveats: What was studied was peripheral blood only, and not thyroid tissue.

The trim removed 6 bases at V and 6 bases at J, leaving 6 bases unmatched. The germline gives CDR1 ENHRY, CDR2 SYGVKD. This CDR3 has 15 amino acids. Time point given: newly diagnosed GD, antithyroid drugs for less than 3 months. From PBMCs, RNA was extracted and then used to make the TCR library. These data were likewise used in another study, on T cells in Graves' hyperthyroidism and ophthalmopathy.

The sample was peripheral blood mononuclear cells (PBMCs), taken at new diagnosis, from a patient treated with antithyroid drugs. This receptor was obtained from a woman aged 18-30 years with Graves disease. The rearrangement joins TRBV10-3 to TRBJ1-6; 9 positions agree with TRBD1. The CDR3 DNA reads TGTGCCATCAGAATGGACAGGGGACCTAATTCACCCCTCCACTTT. Amino acids: CAIRMDRGPNSPLHF.